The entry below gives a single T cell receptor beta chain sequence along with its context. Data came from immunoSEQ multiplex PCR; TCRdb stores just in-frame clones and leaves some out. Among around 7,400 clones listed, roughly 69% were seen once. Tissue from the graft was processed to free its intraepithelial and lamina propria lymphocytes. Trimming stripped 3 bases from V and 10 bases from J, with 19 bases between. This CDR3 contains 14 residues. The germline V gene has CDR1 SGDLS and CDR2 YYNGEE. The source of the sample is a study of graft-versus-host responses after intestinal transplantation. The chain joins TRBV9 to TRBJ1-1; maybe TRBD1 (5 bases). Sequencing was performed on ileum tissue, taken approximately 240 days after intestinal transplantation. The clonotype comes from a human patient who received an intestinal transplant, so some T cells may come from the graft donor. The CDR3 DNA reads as TGTGCCAGCAGCGCCAGCCCTCAGGGTACGGGAGCTTTCTTT. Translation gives CASSASPQGTGAFF.